Reported below is one T cell receptor (beta chain). Per the original methods: Nucleated cell counts were estimated from reference gene primer amplification. This table comes from immunoSEQ multiplex PCR, and its TCRdb copy is limited to in-frame clones, with some not included. That table gives V, J and clone size, and the DNA gave D and trimming. The repertoire consists of 270,000 or so clones, with approximately 90% occurring once and the leading ten covering roughly 5.1%. The data originate from a study of blood T cell repertoires in COVID-19. Turning to the study itself: Acute-phase and convalescent COVID-19 samples originated in the United States, Italy and Spain. PBMCs, B-cell-depleted T cells, or T cells were the source of the cDNA or gDNA that made up the material.

This CDR3 has 12 residues. Germline values: CDR1 SEHNR, CDR2 FQNEAQ (reference sequence). V was shortened by 3 bases and J by 4 bases, with 6 bases between the two germline ends. The sequenced sample was peripheral blood. The receptor was isolated from a man aged 35 to 55 with acute or convalescent COVID-19. The rearrangement uses TRBV7-9 and TRBJ1-2, with D hard to call. This CDR3 is CASSFQSYGYTF. CDR3 nucleotide sequence: TGTGCCAGCAGCTTCCAGTCCTATGGCTACACCTTC.